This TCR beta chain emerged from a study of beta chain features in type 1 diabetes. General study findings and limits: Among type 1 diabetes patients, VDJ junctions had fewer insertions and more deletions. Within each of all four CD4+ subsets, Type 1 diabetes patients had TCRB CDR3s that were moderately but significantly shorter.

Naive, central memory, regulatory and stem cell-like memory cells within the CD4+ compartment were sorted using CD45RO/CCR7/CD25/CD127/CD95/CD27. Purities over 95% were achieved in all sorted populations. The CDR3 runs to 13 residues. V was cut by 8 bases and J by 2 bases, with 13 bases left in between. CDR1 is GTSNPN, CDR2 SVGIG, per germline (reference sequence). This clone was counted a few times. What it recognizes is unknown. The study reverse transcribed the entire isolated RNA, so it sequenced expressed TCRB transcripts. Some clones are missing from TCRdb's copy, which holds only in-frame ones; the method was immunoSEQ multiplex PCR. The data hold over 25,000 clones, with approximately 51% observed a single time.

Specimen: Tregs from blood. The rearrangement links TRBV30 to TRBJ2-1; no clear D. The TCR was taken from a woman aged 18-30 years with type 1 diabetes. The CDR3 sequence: CARSIDTYNEQFF. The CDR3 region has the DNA TGTGCCCGTTCGATAGACACCTACAATGAGCAGTTCTTC.